The next 26 T cell receptor beta chains were all read from a single sample in a study of T-cell memory formation after mild COVID-19. From the 5' RACE reads, TCRdb called clonotypes with MiXCR, one entry per CDR3 protein. The sample has hundreds of thousands of distinct CDR3 sequences; roughly 15% are singletons. Sequenced: PBMCs or a T cell subset sorted from them (not recorded which). These TCRs come from a man between 18 and 29 years old who had mild COVID-19 (a few samples of this study predate the infection). Cell type and time point are not known.

This chain joins TRBV28 and TRBJ2-3; D tentatively reads TRBD1 or TRBD2 (5 bases each). Germline V gives CDR1 MDHEN, CDR2 SYDVKM. The CDR3 loop spans 14 amino acids. V was shortened by 4 bases and J by 2 bases, with 10 bases between the two germline ends. CDR3 loop: CASSSTGHTDTQYF. The CDR3 DNA sequence: TGTGCCAGCAGTTCGACGGGGCACACAGATACGCAGTATTTT.

This clonotype was seen a few times. The chain carries TRBV7-6 and TRBJ2-7; D is uncertain. Germline V CDR1 and CDR2: SGHVS, FNYEAQ. The ends were cut back, 1 base at V and 0 bases at J, with 4 bases in the middle. The CDR3 has 13 amino acids. The CDR3: CASSLGLSYEQYF. CDR3 DNA: TGTGCCAGCAGCTTAGGTCTCTCCTACGAGCAGTACTTC.

This clonotype has ten or more counts. The V call is TRBV7-9, the J call TRBJ2-2, with 8 bases fitting TRBD2. The CDR3 is 15 residues long. The germline CDR1 and CDR2 sequences are SEHNR and FQNEAQ (reference sequence). Trimming removed 6 bases from V and 0 bases from J; junction bases left unmatched: 3. The CDR3 protein is CASSLGLANTGELFF. The CDR3 bases are TGTGCCAGCAGTTTGGGACTAGCGAACACCGGGGAGCTGTTTTTT.

The gene calls are TRBV15 and TRBJ2-1; 7 nucleotides line up with TRBD2. Germline CDR1 and CDR2: LNHNV and YYDKDF (reference sequence). CDR3 size: 15 residues. V was clipped by 8 bases and J by 8 bases; unmatched bases: 15. DNA of the CDR3: TGTGCCACCGGCTTACCCCCCGGGACTATAGATGAGCAGTTCTTC. As protein: CATGLPPGTIDEQFF.

The chain couples TRBV20-1 to TRBJ1-2; TRBD1 might be the D (5 bases). Germline CDR1 reads DFQATT; CDR2 reads SNEGSKA (reference sequence). This CDR3 has 11 residues. The germline V and J ends were trimmed by 7 bases and 8 bases, with 14 bases remaining between them. The DNA for the CDR3 is TGCAGTGAAGCGACAGTACTCGGCTACACCTTC. This codes for CSEATVLGYTF.

The sample holds many counts of this clonotype. The chain recombines TRBV11-2 with TRBJ2-1; maybe TRBD1 (6 bases). Per the germline V gene, CDR1 is SGHAT and CDR2 is FQNNGV. With 3 bases removed from V and 7 bases from J, the gap between germline ends came to 13 bases. The CDR3 is 14 residues long. The CDR3 spells CASSLFTGRNEQFF. The CDR3 nucleotides read TGTGCCAGCAGCTTGTTTACAGGGCGGAATGAGCAGTTCTTC.

In its sample, this clonotype was seen a few times. This chain links TRBV20-1 with TRBJ1-1; D unresolved. Trimming removed 1 base from V and 0 bases from J, with 6 bases in between. From germline, CDR1 is DFQATT and CDR2 SNEGSKA (reference sequence). This CDR3 spans 13 amino acids. The CDR3 region is CSARAPLNTEAFF. CDR3 bases: TGCAGTGCTAGAGCGCCCCTGAACACTGAAGCTTTCTTT.

CDR3 sequence: CASRRAVGQPQHF. The CDR3 DNA reads as TGTGCCAGCAGACGTGCGGTGGGTCAGCCCCAGCATTTT. The chain is built from TRBV2 and TRBJ1-5; the D is unclear. The germline CDR1 and CDR2 sequences are SNHLY and FYNNEI. This CDR3 has 13 residues. Trimming took 6 bases from V and 6 from J, leaving 12 bases between them.

The J gene is TRBJ1-5, the V gene TRBV5-4, with TRBD1 as a possible D gene (5 bases). Trimming stripped 4 bases from V and 4 bases from J, with 15 bases between. This CDR3 is 15 amino acids long. Germline assignment: CDR1 SGHNT and CDR2 YYREEE (reference sequence). The CDR3 loop is CASSVGGVSNQPQHF. Here the CDR3 DNA reads TGTGCCAGCAGCGTCGGGGGGGTTTCAAATCAGCCCCAGCATTTT. The whole variable domain, filled in from reference TRBV5-4 and TRBJ1-5, reads ETGVTQSPTHLIKTRGQQVTLRCSSQSGHNTVSWYQQALGQGPQFIFQYYREEENGRGNFPPRFSGLQFPNYSSELNVNALELDDSALYLCASSVGGVSNQPQHFGDGTRLSIL.

The sample holds many counts of this clonotype. The rearrangement joins TRBV2 to TRBJ2-7; D unclear. Germline CDR1 SNHLY, CDR2 FYNNEI. The CDR3 has 13 amino acids. Deletions cut 1 base from V and 6 bases from J, with 10 bases between. Here the CDR3 reads CASSEVFFPEQYV. The DNA of the CDR3 is TGTGCCAGCAGTGAAGTGTTCTTTCCCGAGCAGTACGTC.

The V gene is TRBV6-2 or TRBV6-3, the J gene TRBJ1-1; the D gene is possibly TRBD1 (6 bases). The CDR3 consists of 13 residues. The V end lost 7 bases, the J end lost 0 bases, and 9 bases lay between the germline ends. The germline gives CDR1 MNHEY, CDR2 SVGEGT. The CDR3 DNA reads as TGTGCCAGCAAAACAGGGCTGAACACTGAAGCTTTCTTT. Translating it yields CASKTGLNTEAFF.

Worth noting for this clonotype: One junction end disagrees with the germline gene, perhaps due to a read error. CDR3 nucleotide sequence: TGTGCTAGCAGGCTAGCGGGGCAAGAGACCCAGTACTTC. As protein: CASRLAGQETQYF. The V and J genes are TRBV7-7 and TRBJ2-5; 9 nucleotides match TRBD2. CDR1 is SSHAT and CDR2 is FNYEAQ in the germline V gene (reference sequence). This CDR3 spans 13 amino acids.

The J gene is TRBJ2-3, the V gene TRBV24-1; TRBD1 matches 8 bases. The V gene's germline CDR1 is KGHDR and CDR2 SFDVKD. The CDR3 runs 15 residues. V lost 7 bases, J lost 2 bases, and 7 bases stayed unmatched. CDR3 sequence (DNA): TGTGCCACCAGCGAGGGACAGGCCCCCACAGATACGCAGTATTTT. Amino acid sequence: CATSEGQAPTDTQYF.

This clonotype showed up just a few times. The chain joins TRBV7-2 to TRBJ2-5, with no clear D. Germline V CDR1 and CDR2: SGHTA, FQGNSA. Trimming pared 2 bases from V and 2 bases from J, leaving 9 bases between. The CDR3 is made up of 14 amino acids. As DNA, the CDR3 is TGTGCCAGCAGCTTATATGGCCGGCAAGAGACCCAGTACTTC. This sequence encodes CASSLYGRQETQYF.

The chain combines TRBV14 with TRBJ1-2; possibly TRBD1 for D (6 bases). The V gene's germline CDR1 is SGHDN and CDR2 FVKESK. The CDR3 totals 14 residues. With 1 base removed from V and 7 bases from J, the gap between germline ends came to 13 bases. The CDR3 DNA reads TGTGCCAGCAGCCAAGCGGGGGGCTGGCGTGGCTACACCTTC. This translates into CASSQAGGWRGYTF.

The sample holds many counts of this clonotype. The chain carries TRBV10-3 and TRBJ2-2, with D uncertain. From germline, CDR1 is ENHRY and CDR2 SYGVKD. The CDR3 consists of 14 residues. Trimming removed 4 bases at V and 4 bases at J, with 10 bases between. The CDR3 nucleotides are TGTGCCATCAGTGTGGACGGATCCACCGGGGAGCTGTTTTTT. Protein sequence: CAISVDGSTGELFF.

CDR3 sequence (DNA): TGTGCCAGCAGTTTAGTGGACTTCACTGAAGCTTTCTTT. It codes for CASSLVDFTEAFF. This chain uses TRBV12-3 or TRBV12-4 with TRBJ1-1; D remains ambiguous. V was cut by 1 base and J by 4 bases, with 7 bases left in between. The length of the CDR3 is 13 residues.

V gene TRBV7-2 combines with J gene TRBJ1-6; TRBD1 aligns across 8 bases. This CDR3 spans 17 amino acids. In germline, CDR1 is SGHTA, CDR2 FQGNSA. Trimming cost V 3 bases and J 7 bases; bases outside gene matches: 11. CDR3 protein: CASSFTRQGLRNSPLHF. The DNA for the CDR3 is TGTGCCAGCAGCTTCACCCGACAGGGGCTGAGGAATTCACCCCTCCACTTT.

This clonotype was counted between two and nine times. This chain links TRBV7-3 with TRBJ2-2, with 11 bases that match TRBD2. The CDR3 consists of 19 residues. The germline V gene has CDR1 SGHTA and CDR2 FQGTGA. The ends lost 5 bases at V and 1 base at J; junction bases unmatched: 12. The CDR3 loop is CASSPYYLAGGMNTGELFF. CDR3 in DNA: TGTGCCAGCAGCCCCTACTATTTAGCGGGGGGGATGAACACCGGGGAGCTGTTTTTT.

V usage is TRBV4-3 and J usage is TRBJ1-1; D is perhaps TRBD1 (5 bases). Trimming took 4 bases from V and 5 from J, leaving 14 bases between them. The germline CDR1 and CDR2 sequences are LGHNA and YSLEER. This CDR3 comprises 14 residues. CDR3: CASSRAGGRTEAFF. The CDR3 nucleotides are TGCGCCAGCAGCCGTGCCGGGGGGAGGACTGAAGCTTTCTTT.

The chain joins TRBV5-1 to TRBJ2-2; 9 bases map to TRBD2. Germline values: CDR1 SGHRS, CDR2 YFSETQ. Trimming removed 0 bases from V and 4 bases from J; junction bases left unmatched: 1. The CDR3 covers 15 residues. CDR3 region: CASSLATSGTGELFF. CDR3 nucleotide sequence: TGCGCCAGCAGCTTGGCGACTAGCGGCACCGGGGAGCTGTTTTTT. Full variable domain (missing parts from reference TRBV5-1 and TRBJ2-2): KAGVTQTPRYLIKTRGQQVTLSCSPISGHRSVSWYQQTPGQGLQFLFEYFSETQRNKGNFPGRFSGRQFSNSRSEMNVSTLELGDSALYLCASSLATSGTGELFFGEGSRLTVL.

At least ten counts were recorded for this clonotype. This chain uses TRBV5-4 with TRBJ2-6; the D gene is possibly TRBD1 (7 bases). This CDR3 contains 19 residues. With 1 base removed from V and 0 bases from J, the gap between germline ends came to 17 bases. The germline gives CDR1 SGHNT, CDR2 YYREEE (reference sequence). In nucleotides, the CDR3 is TGTGCCAGCAGCTTGAGAACGGGGGACAGATTCTCTGGGGCCAACGTCCTGACTTTC. It translates to CASSLRTGDRFSGANVLTF.

The chain links TRBV6-1 to TRBJ2-3, with TRBD2 as a possible D gene (6 bases). The V gene lost 0 bases and the J gene lost 10 bases, with 11 bases spanning the gap. The germline CDR1 and CDR2 sequences are MNHNS and SASEGT. The length of the CDR3 is 13 residues. The DNA for the CDR3 is TGTGCCAGCAGTGAAGCGAGGAGGGGAGCGCAGTATTTT. Amino acid sequence: CASSEARRGAQYF.

This clonotype showed up just once. The chain employs TRBV24-1 and TRBJ1-2; no firm D call. V was clipped by 7 bases and J by 4 bases, with 9 bases between them. In germline, CDR1 is KGHDR, CDR2 SFDVKD. The CDR3 runs 12 residues. This chain's CDR3 is CATRPPGYGYTF. CDR3 coding DNA: TGTGCCACCAGACCCCCTGGCTATGGCTACACCTTC.

Worth noting for this clonotype: This likely comes from a read error, as the CDR3 has no conserved phenylalanine or tryptophan at its end. The DNA is left out, because the CDR3 cannot be placed on it with certainty; the CDR3 is given as TCRdb lists it. The chain employs TRBV7-8 and TRBJ2-5. Germline CDR1 and CDR2: SGHVS and FQNEAQ. The CDR3 has 8 amino acids, counting both end residues. This chain's CDR3 is CASSLDHL.

There are many counts of this clonotype. The chain employs TRBV6-2 or TRBV6-3 and TRBJ1-6; the D is unclear. V was trimmed by 0 bases and J by 9 bases, leaving 6 bases between them. Germline values: CDR1 MNHEY, CDR2 SVGEGT. CDR3 length: 13 residues. DNA for the CDR3: TGTGCCAGCAGTTACTCCGAGGGTTCACCCCTCCACTTT. This sequence encodes CASSYSEGSPLHF.